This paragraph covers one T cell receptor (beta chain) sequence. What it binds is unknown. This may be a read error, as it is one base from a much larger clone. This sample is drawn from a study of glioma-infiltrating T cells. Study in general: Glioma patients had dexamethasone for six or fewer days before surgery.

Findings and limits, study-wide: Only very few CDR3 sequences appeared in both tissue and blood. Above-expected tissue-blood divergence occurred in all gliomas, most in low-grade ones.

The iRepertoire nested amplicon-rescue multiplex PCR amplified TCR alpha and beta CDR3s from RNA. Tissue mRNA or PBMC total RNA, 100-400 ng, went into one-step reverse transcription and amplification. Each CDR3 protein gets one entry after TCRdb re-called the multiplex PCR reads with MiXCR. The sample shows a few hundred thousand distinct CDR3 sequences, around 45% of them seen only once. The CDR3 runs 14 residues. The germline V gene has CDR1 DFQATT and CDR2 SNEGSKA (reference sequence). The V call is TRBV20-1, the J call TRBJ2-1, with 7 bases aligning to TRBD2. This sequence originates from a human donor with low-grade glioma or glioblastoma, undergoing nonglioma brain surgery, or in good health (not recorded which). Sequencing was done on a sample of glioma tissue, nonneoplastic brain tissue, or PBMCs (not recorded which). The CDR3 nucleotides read TGCAGTGCTAGAGTGACTAGCTCCTCCAATGAGCAGTTCTTC. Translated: CSARVTSSSNEQFF.